The next 18 T cell receptor beta chains were all read from a single sample in a study of T cell repertoires in cytomegalovirus infection. TCRdb itself ran the reads through MiXCR, one entry per CDR3 protein. This sample has 150,000 to 200,000 distinct CDR3 sequences, with nearly 9.5% found just once. Sequenced sample: PBMCs. These receptors were obtained from a human donor in good health (CMV status not recorded). Some clones in this sample may be carry-over from other donors' samples.

This clonotype was found many times. This chain connects TRBV7-2 to TRBJ2-3; D remains unclear. Trimming pared 1 base from V and 0 bases from J, leaving 8 bases between. Germline V gene sequence: CDR1 SGHTA, CDR2 FQGNSA. There are 15 residues in the CDR3. In DNA form, the CDR3 reads TGTGCCAGCAGCTTAGGGGCGAGGAGCACAGATACGCAGTATTTT. Translated, it gives CASSLGARSTDTQYF.

The CDR3 loop reads CSASRQSSYNEQFF. The CDR3, as DNA: TGCAGTGCTAGTAGGCAGAGCTCCTACAATGAGCAGTTCTTC. This rearrangement joins TRBV20-1 to TRBJ2-1; D remains unclear. The germline V and J ends were trimmed by 3 bases and 0 bases, with 9 bases remaining between them. Germline V CDR1 and CDR2: DFQATT, SNEGSKA (reference sequence). The CDR3 length is 14 residues.

The count of this clonotype is one. This chain joins TRBV5-6 and TRBJ2-1; 12 nucleotides agree with TRBD2. V shed 6 bases and J 0 bases; nucleotides not matched to a gene: 16. CDR1 is SGHDT and CDR2 is YYEEEE in the germline V gene. The CDR3 sequence is 20 residues long. The CDR3 sequence is CASNVIGLAGKSGSYNEQFF. CDR3 DNA: TGTGCCAGCAACGTAATCGGACTAGCGGGAAAATCGGGCTCCTACAATGAGCAGTTCTTC.

This clonotype was detected ten times or more. The rearrangement joins TRBV7-2 to TRBJ2-3; D might be TRBD2 (6 bases). V lost 5 bases and J lost 6, with 18 bases in between. Germline V lookup: CDR1 SGHTA, CDR2 FQGNSA. The CDR3 length is 15 residues. The CDR3 region is CASSLERRRADTQYF. Here the CDR3 DNA reads TGTGCCAGCAGCCTCGAGCGGCGGAGGGCGGATACGCAGTATTTT.

This clonotype appeared many times. The chain recombines TRBV6-2 or TRBV6-3 with TRBJ2-7; TRBD1 agrees at 8 bases. The J segment lost 6 bases and the V segment lost 5 bases, leaving 3 bases of the junction unmatched. The CDR3 extends over 12 amino acids. The germline CDR1 and CDR2 sequences are MNHEY and SVGEGT. The chain's CDR3 is CASSHGQGEQYF. CDR3 bases: TGTGCCAGCAGTCACGGACAGGGCGAGCAGTACTTC.

The genes are TRBV30 and TRBJ1-2, with TRBD1 as a possible D gene (5 bases). This CDR3 has 13 amino acids. V was cut by 2 bases and J by 5 bases, with 12 bases left in between. Germline V gives CDR1 GTSNPN, CDR2 SVGIG (reference sequence). The CDR3 nucleotides read TGTGCCTGGAGTTTCGCCAGGGCATATGGCTACACCTTC. Translated, it gives CAWSFARAYGYTF.

This chain links TRBV7-6 with TRBJ2-1, with TRBD2 matching over 10 bases. The CDR3 is made up of 16 amino acids. Germline V CDR1 and CDR2: SGHVS, FNYEAQ. Trimming cost V 5 bases and J 0 bases; bases outside gene matches: 4. The CDR3 coding sequence is TGTGCCAGCAGCCGGACTAGCGGCATCTCCTACAATGAGCAGTTCTTC. Translating gives CASSRTSGISYNEQFF.

At least ten counts were recorded for this clonotype. As DNA, the CDR3 is TGTGCCAGCAGCTTAGTCCCCAGGGGAGGCAACTATGGCTACACCTTC. As protein: CASSLVPRGGNYGYTF. V and J are TRBV7-2 and TRBJ1-2; D may be TRBD1 (6 bases). V was cut by 1 base and J by 2 bases, with 14 bases left in between. The germline gives CDR1 SGHTA, CDR2 FQGNSA. The CDR3 covers 16 residues. Full variable domain (rest looked up from reference TRBV7-2 and TRBJ1-2): GAGVSQSPSNKVTEKGKDVELRCDPISGHTALYWYRQSLGQGLEFLIYFQGNSAPDKSGLPSDRFSAERTGGSVSTLTIQRTQQEDSAVYLCASSLVPRGGNYGYTFGSGTRLTVV.

This clonotype was picked up many times. This chain connects TRBV12-3 or TRBV12-4 to TRBJ1-5; 7 bases line up with TRBD1. J gave up 4 bases and V 1 base, and 7 bases lay outside the gene matches. The CDR3 totals 16 residues. CDR3 residues: CASSLGQGKGNQPQHF. CDR3 DNA: TGTGCCAGCAGTTTAGGACAGGGCAAGGGGAATCAGCCCCAGCATTTT.

At least ten counts were recorded for this clonotype. The rearrangement links TRBV12-3 or TRBV12-4 to TRBJ2-1; TRBD2 agrees at 11 bases. Trimming took 5 bases from V and 7 from J; bases not matched to a gene: 10. CDR3 length: 16 amino acids. Here the CDR3 DNA reads TGTGCCAGCAGTCTCCAGACTAGCGGGATAGGAAATGAGCAGTTCTTC. Encoded protein: CASSLQTSGIGNEQFF.

This clonotype was observed many times. The V and J genes are TRBV6-5 and TRBJ1-1; 9 bases fit TRBD1. CDR1 and CDR2 from the germline V gene are MNHEY and SVGAGI. J was trimmed by 10 bases and V by 2 bases; bases with no gene match: 8. The CDR3 runs 14 residues. The CDR3 DNA reads TGTGCCAGCAGTTACGCAACAGGGGGCGGAGGAGCTTTCTTT. Translation gives CASSYATGGGGAFF.

J is TRBJ2-5 and V is TRBV30; D is uncertain. The germline CDR1 and CDR2 sequences are GTSNPN and SVGIG (reference sequence). The CDR3 totals 12 residues. Trimming took 1 base from V and 5 from J, leaving 8 bases between them. The CDR3 is CAWSAVGETQYF. The CDR3 DNA is TGTGCCTGGAGTGCGGTGGGGGAGACCCAGTACTTC.

This clonotype was detected ten times or more. The rearrangement links TRBV7-2 to TRBJ1-5; D not resolved. V lost 0 bases and J 2 bases, leaving 8 bases between the germline ends. Germline CDR1 reads SGHTA; CDR2 reads FQGNSA. This CDR3 region has 15 residues. This CDR3 reads CASSLAWGGNQPQHF. The CDR3 nucleotides are TGTGCCAGCAGCTTAGCGTGGGGAGGCAATCAGCCCCAGCATTTT. Supplemented by reference TRBV7-2 and TRBJ1-5, the full variable domain reads GAGVSQSPSNKVTEKGKDVELRCDPISGHTALYWYRQSLGQGLEFLIYFQGNSAPDKSGLPSDRFSAERTGGSVSTLTIQRTQQEDSAVYLCASSLAWGGNQPQHFGDGTRLSIL.

The table lists this clonotype with a few counts. The chain couples TRBV24-1 to TRBJ2-7; TRBD2 aligns across 8 bases. Germline CDR1 KGHDR, CDR2 SFDVKD. CDR3 length: 13 amino acids. Trimming removed 7 bases from V and 5 bases from J; junction bases left unmatched: 6. CDR3 in amino acids: CATRAGDSHEQYF. CDR3 nucleotide sequence: TGTGCCACCAGAGCGGGAGATTCTCACGAGCAGTACTTC.

The chain uses TRBV16 and TRBJ1-5; the D is unclear. The CDR3 spans 17 residues. The V end lost 5 bases, the J end lost 1 base, and 18 bases lay between the germline ends. CDR1 is KGHSY and CDR2 is FQNENV in the germline V gene. In DNA, the CDR3 is TGTGCCAGCAGCTCTAGACGTGTCGGCGTCAGCAATCAGCCCCAGCATTTT. This codes for CASSSRRVGVSNQPQHF.

This clonotype was observed a few times. This sequence joins TRBV29-1 and TRBJ2-3; a weak D match, TRBD1 (5 bases). With 6 bases removed from V and 4 bases from J, the gap between germline ends came to 11 bases. The germline CDR1 and CDR2 sequences are SQVTM and ANQGSEA. There are 12 residues in the CDR3. CDR3 bases: TGCAGCGTCGATAGACAGTCAGATACGCAGTATTTT. This codes for CSVDRQSDTQYF.

This chain joins TRBV14 and TRBJ1-5; no firm D call. Looked up from germline, CDR1 is SGHDN and CDR2 is FVKESK. Trimming removed 1 base from V and 7 bases from J, with 8 bases in between. The CDR3 has 13 residues. The CDR3 DNA reads as TGTGCCAGCAGCCAAGGAATCGGGCAGCCCCAGCATTTT. This gives the protein CASSQGIGQPQHF.

The chain recombines TRBV24-1 with TRBJ2-1; 9 bases are a match to TRBD2. V lost 12 bases and J lost 5; bases outside the gene matches: 13. The CDR3 contains 15 residues. Germline V gives CDR1 KGHDR, CDR2 SFDVKD. CDR3 in amino acids: CAHVGGRARDNEQFF. CDR3 bases: TGTGCCCACGTTGGCGGGAGGGCTAGAGACAATGAGCAGTTCTTC.